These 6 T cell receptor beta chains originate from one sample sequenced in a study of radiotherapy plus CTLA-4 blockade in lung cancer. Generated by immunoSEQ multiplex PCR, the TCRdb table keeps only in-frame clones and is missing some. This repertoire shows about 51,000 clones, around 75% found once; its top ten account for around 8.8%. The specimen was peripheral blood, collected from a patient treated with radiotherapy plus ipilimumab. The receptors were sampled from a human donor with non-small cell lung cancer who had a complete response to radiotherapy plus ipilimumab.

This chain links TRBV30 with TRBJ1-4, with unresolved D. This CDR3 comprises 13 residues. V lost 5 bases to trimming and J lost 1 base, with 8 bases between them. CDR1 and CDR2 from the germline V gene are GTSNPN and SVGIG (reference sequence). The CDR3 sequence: CAWDMKTNEKLFF. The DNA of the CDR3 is TGTGCCTGGGACATGAAAACTAATGAAAAACTGTTTTTT. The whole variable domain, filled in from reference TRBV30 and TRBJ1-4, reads SQTIHQWPATLVQPVGSPLSLECTVEGTSNPNLYWYRQAAGRGLQLLFYSVGIGQISSEVPQNLSASRPQDRQFILSSKKLLLSDSGFYLCAWDMKTNEKLFFGSGTQLSVL.

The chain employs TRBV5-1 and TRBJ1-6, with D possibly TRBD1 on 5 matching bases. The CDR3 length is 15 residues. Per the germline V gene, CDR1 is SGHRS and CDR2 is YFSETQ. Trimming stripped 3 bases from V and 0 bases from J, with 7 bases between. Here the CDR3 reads CASSSRDSYNSPLHF. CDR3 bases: TGCGCCAGCAGCTCCAGGGACTCCTATAATTCACCCCTCCACTTT.

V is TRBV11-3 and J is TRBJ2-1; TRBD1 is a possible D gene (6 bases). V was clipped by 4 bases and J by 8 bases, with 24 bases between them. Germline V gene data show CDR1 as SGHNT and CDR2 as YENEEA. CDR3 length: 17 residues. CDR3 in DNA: TGTGCCAGCAGCTCCTCCCTGCCGGGACAAAACAGCGATGAGCAGTTCTTC. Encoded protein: CASSSSLPGQNSDEQFF.

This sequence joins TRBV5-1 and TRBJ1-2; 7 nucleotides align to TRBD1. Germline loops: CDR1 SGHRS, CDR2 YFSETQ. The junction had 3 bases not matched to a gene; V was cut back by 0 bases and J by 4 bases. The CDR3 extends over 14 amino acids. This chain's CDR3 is CASSLGDSSYGYTF. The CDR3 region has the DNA TGCGCCAGCAGCTTGGGGGACAGCAGCTATGGCTACACCTTC.

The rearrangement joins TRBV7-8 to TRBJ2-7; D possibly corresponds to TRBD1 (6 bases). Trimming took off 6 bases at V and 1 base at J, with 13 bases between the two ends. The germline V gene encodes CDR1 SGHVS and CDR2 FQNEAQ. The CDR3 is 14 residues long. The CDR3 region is CASRPDSASYEQYF. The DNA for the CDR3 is TGTGCCAGCAGACCGGACAGTGCATCCTACGAGCAGTACTTC.

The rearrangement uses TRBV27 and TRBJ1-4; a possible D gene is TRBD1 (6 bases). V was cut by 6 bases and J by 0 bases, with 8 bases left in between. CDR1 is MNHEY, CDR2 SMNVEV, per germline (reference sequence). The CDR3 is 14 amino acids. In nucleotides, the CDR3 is TGTGCCAGCAGGACAGGTGCAACTAATGAAAAACTGTTTTTT. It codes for CASRTGATNEKLFF.